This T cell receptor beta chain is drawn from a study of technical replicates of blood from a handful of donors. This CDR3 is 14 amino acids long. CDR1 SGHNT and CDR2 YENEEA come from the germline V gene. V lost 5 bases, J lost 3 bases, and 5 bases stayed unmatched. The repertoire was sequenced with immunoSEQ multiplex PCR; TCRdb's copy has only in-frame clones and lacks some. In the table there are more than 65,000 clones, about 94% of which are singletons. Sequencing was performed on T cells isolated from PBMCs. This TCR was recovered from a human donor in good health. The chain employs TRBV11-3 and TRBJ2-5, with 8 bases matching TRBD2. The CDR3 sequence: CASSAGGAEETQYF. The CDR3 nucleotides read TGTGCCAGCAGCGCCGGGGGGGCGGAAGAGACCCAGTACTTC.